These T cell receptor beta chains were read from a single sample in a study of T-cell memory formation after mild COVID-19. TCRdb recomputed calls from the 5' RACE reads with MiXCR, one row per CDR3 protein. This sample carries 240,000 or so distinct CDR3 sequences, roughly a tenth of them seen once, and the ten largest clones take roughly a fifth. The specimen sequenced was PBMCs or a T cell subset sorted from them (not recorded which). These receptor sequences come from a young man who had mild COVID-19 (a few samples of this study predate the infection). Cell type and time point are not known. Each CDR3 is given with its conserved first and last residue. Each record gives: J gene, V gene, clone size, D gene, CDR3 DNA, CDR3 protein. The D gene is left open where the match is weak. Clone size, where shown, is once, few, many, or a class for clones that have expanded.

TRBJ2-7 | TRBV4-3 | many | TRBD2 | TGCGCCAGCAGCCAAGACCTAGCGGCCTCCTACGAGCAGTACTTC | CASSQDLAASYEQYF
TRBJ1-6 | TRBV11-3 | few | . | TGTGCCAGCAGCTTCAACCCGCCCGTCTCCTATAATTCACCCCTCCACTTT | CASSFNPPVSYNSPLHF
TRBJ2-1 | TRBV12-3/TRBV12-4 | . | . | TGTGCCAGCAGTGACCTAGGGCTTAAGTCCTACAATGAGCAGTTCTTC | CASSDLGLKSYNEQFF
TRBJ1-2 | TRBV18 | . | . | TGTGCCAGCTCACCAGACAAGTTTTTAGGCTACACCTTC | CASSPDKFLGYTF
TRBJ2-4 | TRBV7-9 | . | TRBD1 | TGTGCCAGCAGCCCCCCGACAGGGAAGGAATACTTC | CASSPPTGKEYF
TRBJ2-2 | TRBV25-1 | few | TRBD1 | TGTGCCAGCCGCCGGGACAGGGCCGCCGGGGAGCTGTTTTTT | CASRRDRAAGELFF
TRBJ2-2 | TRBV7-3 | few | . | TGTGCCAGCAGCCCTCAACATGGGGGCGGCGGGGAGCTGTTTTTT | CASSPQHGGGGELFF
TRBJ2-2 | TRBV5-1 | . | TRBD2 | TGCGCCAGCAGACCTAGCGGGGGGACGAACACCGGGGAGCTGTTTTTT | CASRPSGGTNTGELFF
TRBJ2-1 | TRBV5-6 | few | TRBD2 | TGTGCCAGCAGCTTGTTTAGCGGGGGGGCGGATGAGCAGTTCTTC | CASSLFSGGADEQFF
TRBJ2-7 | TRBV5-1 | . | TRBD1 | TGCGCCAGCAGCCCCCCCAGACAGGGAAATTTCCACGAGCAGTACTTC | CASSPPRQGNFHEQYF
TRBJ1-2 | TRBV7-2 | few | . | TGTGCCAGCAGCCCTACCCCCCCAGTCGGGGGGAGAGATGGCTACACCTTC | CASSPTPPVGGRDGYTF
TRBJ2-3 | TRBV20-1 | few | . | TGCAGTGCTCTGGGGCGGGATGCAGATACGCAGTATTTT | CSALGRDADTQYF
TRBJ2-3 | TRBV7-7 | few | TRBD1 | TGTGCTAGCAGCCAGGGGACAGGGGCCACAGATACGCAGTATTTT | CASSQGTGATDTQYF
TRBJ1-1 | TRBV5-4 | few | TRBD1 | TGTGCCAGCAGCCCCTGGACAGGGGTCGTGCCCACTGAAGCTTTCTTT | CASSPWTGVVPTEAFF
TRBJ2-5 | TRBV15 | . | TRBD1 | TGTGCCACCAGCACGGACAGGGAAACGACCCAGTACTTC | CATSTDRETTQYF
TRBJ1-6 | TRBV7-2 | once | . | TGTGCCAGCAGCTTAGAAGGACAGAATAATTCACCCCTCCACTTT | CASSLEGQNNSPLHF
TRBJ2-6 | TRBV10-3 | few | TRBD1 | TGTGCCATCACCTCGGACAGGGCTGGGGCCAACGTCCTGACTTTC | CAITSDRAGANVLTF
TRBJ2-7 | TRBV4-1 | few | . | TGCGCCAGCAGCCACCCCGTGAGGGACAGCGGGGTGGTCGAGCAGTACTTC | CASSHPVRDSGVVEQYF
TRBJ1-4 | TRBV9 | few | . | TGTGCCAGCAGCGAGACCGGTACAACTAATGAAAAACTGTTTTTT | CASSETGTTNEKLFF
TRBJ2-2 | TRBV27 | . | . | TGTGCCAGCAGTTATGAACAGGGTATCCCCGGGGAGCTGTTTTTT | CASSYEQGIPGELFF
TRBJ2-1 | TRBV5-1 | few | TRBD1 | TGCGCCAGCAGCTTCGTCGGGACAGGGGGCAATGAGCAGTTCTTC | CASSFVGTGGNEQFF
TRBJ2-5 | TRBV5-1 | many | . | TGCGCCAGCAGCCCGGGGGCAGGGGCTTGGGAGACCCAGTACTTC | CASSPGAGAWETQYF
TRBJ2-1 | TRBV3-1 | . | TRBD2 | TGTGCCAGCAGCCAAGAAGGACTAGCGGGGGATATGCAGTTCTTC | CASSQEGLAGDMQFF